The 2 T cell receptor beta chains given below trace back to one sample, sequenced in a study of human T cells and chemical hapten exposure. As to time point: patch test 2, 6 weeks after DPC sensitization. Treatment here: therapeutic diphenylcyclopropenone sensitization with weekly scalp DPC. Unfractionated whole blood was the source of the extracted total RNA. TCRdb used MiXCR to reprocess the RACE reads, holding one entry per CDR3 protein. The repertoire has roughly 42,000 distinct CDR3 sequences, roughly a tenth of them found once; the top ten carry 11% to 15%. Sequences were derived from whole blood, sampled in connection with sensitization to the hapten diphenylcyclopropenone (DPC). These receptors were taken from a woman between 25 and 40 years old with alopecia areata. Some clones in this sample may be carry-over from other donors' samples.

This clonotype was detected only a few times. The chain recombines TRBV9 with TRBJ1-2; D not certain. Germline assignment: CDR1 SGDLS and CDR2 YYNGEE. The CDR3 loop spans 13 amino acids. Trimming cost V 2 bases and J 4 bases, with 9 bases left between them. The CDR3 is CASSVRQSYGYTF. The CDR3 DNA reads as TGTGCCAGCAGCGTCCGCCAGTCCTATGGCTACACCTTC.

This clonotype was counted at least ten times. The V and J genes are TRBV7-2 and TRBJ2-6; TRBD1 aligns across 8 bases. The V gene end was trimmed by 0 bases and the J gene end by 9 bases; junction bases not matched to a gene: 7. This CDR3 comprises 16 residues. Looked up from germline, CDR1 is SGHTA and CDR2 is FQGNSA. The CDR3 DNA reads as TGTGCCAGCAGCTTAGCGAGGGCAGGGGGCGGCAACGTCCTGACTTTC. Its protein is CASSLARAGGGNVLTF.